This T cell receptor beta chain was retrieved from a study of blood T cell repertoires in COVID-19. At the level of the study: Both acute and convalescent COVID-19 samples were obtained from the United States, Italy and Spain. PBMCs, B-cell-depleted T cells, or T cells were the source of the cDNA or gDNA that made up the material.

As processed by the authors: Reference gene primer amplification gave nucleated cell count estimates. Using immunoSEQ multiplex PCR, the repertoire was profiled, and TCRdb retains in-frame clones only, with some absent. The V and J calls and clone size are taken from that table; D and trimming were inferred from the DNA. The profile shows 270,000 or so clones, roughly 85% of them singletons. This CDR3 comprises 19 residues. The chain employs TRBV21-1 and TRBJ2-5; no check of the table's D call, TRBD2, against the DNA was made. TRBV21-1 is assigned pseudogene status. Material: peripheral blood. This receptor was identified in a human donor in a cohort sampled during active COVID-19. CDR3 in DNA: TGTGCCAGCAGCAAAGCGGCTAGCGGGAGGGCCCAGGGGCAAGAGACCCAGTACTTC. This sequence encodes CASSKAASGRAQGQETQYF.